Detailed here is one T cell receptor beta chain. The antigen remains undetermined. The PCR contained 60 Vbeta and 13 Jbeta primers. Measured with immunoSEQ multiplex PCR; TCRdb has only the in-frame clones, and not every one. Here the sample spans roughly 170,000 clones, more than 70% being singletons. V lost 2 bases and J lost 1, with 8 bases in between. The V gene's germline CDR1 is MDHEN and CDR2 SYDVKM. The CDR3 spans 14 residues. This sample was taken from a study of cytomegalovirus exposure and HLA in healthy donors. General observations from the study: A missense variant in DCLRE1C was later tied to TCR beta V- and J-gene trimming.

The sequenced sample consisted of PBMCs. The chain has TRBV28 and TRBJ1-2; D is unclear. The TCR comes from a girl aged 10 to 17 in good health and CMV-seronegative. DNA of the CDR3: TGTGCCAGCAGTTTAGGGCAGGTTAACTATGGCTACACCTTC. Translating it yields CASSLGQVNYGYTF.